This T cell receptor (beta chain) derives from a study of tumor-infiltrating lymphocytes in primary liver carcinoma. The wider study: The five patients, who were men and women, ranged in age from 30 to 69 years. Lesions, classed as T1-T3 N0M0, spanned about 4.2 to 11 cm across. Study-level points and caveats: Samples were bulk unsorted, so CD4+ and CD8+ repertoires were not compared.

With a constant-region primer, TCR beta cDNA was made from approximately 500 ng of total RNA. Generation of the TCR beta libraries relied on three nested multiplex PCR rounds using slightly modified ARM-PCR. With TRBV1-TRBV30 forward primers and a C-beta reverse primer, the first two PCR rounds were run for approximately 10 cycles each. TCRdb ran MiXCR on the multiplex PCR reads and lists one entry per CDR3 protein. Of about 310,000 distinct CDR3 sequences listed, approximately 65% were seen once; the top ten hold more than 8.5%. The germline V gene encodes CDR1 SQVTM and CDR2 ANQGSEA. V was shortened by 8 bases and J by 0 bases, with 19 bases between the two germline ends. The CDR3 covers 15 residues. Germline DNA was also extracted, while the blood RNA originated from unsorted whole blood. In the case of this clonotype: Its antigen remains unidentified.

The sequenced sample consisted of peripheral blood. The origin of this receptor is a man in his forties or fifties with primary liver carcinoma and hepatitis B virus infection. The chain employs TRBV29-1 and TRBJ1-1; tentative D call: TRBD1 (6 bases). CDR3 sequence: CSIGGGWGMNTEAFF. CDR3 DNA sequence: TGCAGCATCGGAGGGGGGTGGGGTATGAACACTGAAGCTTTCTTT.